This paragraph covers one TCR beta chain sequence. The antigen remains undetermined. The authors ran the immunoSEQ assay, v3.0, at survey level. Sequencing aimed at roughly 35,000-55,000 T-cell genomes per sample. Repertoires were generated with immunoSEQ multiplex PCR, while TCRdb's copy carries only in-frame clones and drops some. The data show around 40,000 clones, approximately 86% seen once. These data come from a study of long-term antiretroviral therapy in people with HIV. Whole-study findings and limits: Within the repertoire, clones expanded before ART were dominant at all time points. Control repertoires displayed wider CDR3 length ranges than the HIV repertoires. Neither ART adherence, viral resistance nor therapy changes were documented.

This CDR3 is built from 11 residues. Germline-derived CDR1 and CDR2 are LNHDA and SQIVND (reference sequence). Trimming shortened V by 6 bases and J by 6 bases, and 9 bases separated the two germline ends. This receptor was taken from a woman in her forties or fifties with HIV. This material consisted of unsorted PBMCs, taken 0.1 years before starting antiretroviral therapy. The rearrangement uses TRBV19 and TRBJ2-7; D possibly matches TRBD1 or TRBD2 (5 bases each). The CDR3 nucleotides are TGTGCCAGTAGGGGGACGGGCGAGCAGTACTTC. Translated: CASRGTGEQYF.